This T cell receptor beta chain was identified during a study of early T cells in non-severe SARS-CoV-2 infection (dated by TCRdb to the early 2020s). Study-level background: Bulk RNA from unsorted whole blood was used for TCR sequencing, so alpha and beta chains could not be paired.

This was a case-control study nested in a cohort of healthcare workers in London, UK, who had nasopharyngeal swab PCR tests and blood samples taken every week. Healthcare workers were enrolled in the week of the UK lockdown, from 23 to 31 March 2020, and were followed every week for up to roughly 16 weeks. Only a few counts were recorded for this clonotype. What antigen it recognizes has not been identified. No much larger clone exists at a distance of one base, and base qualities are not known. Library preparation employed 5' RACE. TCRdb lists the instrument as NextSeq 500. In the TCR library protocol, unique molecular identifiers were attached to individual cDNA molecules to correct for PCR bias and sequencing error. Both TCR alpha and beta chains were sequenced, and tight co-correlation was observed between alpha and beta sequence abundances in each sample. Per the source publication's procedure: V gene, J gene and CDR3 annotation of TCR sequences was performed with Decombinator V4. Expanded TCRs were defined as changing significantly between any two time points under a Poisson model with p below 0.0001. TCR abundances were normalised to the total number of TCRs sequenced per sample and expressed as counts per million. MAIT TCRs were defined by TRAV1-2 paired with TRAJ12, TRAJ20 or TRAJ33, and iNKT TCRs by TRAV10 paired with TRAJ18. A search of VDJdb, accessed on 1 November 2021, was run for TCRs annotated to CMV, EBV and SARS-CoV-2, with TCRs annotated for multiple antigens excluded. TCRdb reprocessed the public reads (quality trimming at Q25 with fastp, clone calling with MiXCR) and kept in-frame beta chains. Identical CDR3 proteins give one entry, which carries the most common genes and DNA. TCRdb's processing, not the authors' own work, is the source of the V and J calls. Present in this sample are some 66,000 distinct CDR3 sequences, approximately 9.2% of which were seen just once. More than 2.5% of the sample comes from the top ten.

The full study reports these points: VDJdb matching was skewed toward anti-spike CD8 responses and likely underestimated virus-specific expansions by missing private and CD4 specificities.

V and J lose 8 bases and 2 bases, and a span of 15 bases separates them. Its CDR3 holds 14 amino acids, cysteine through phenylalanine. Only the CDR3 region is kept as DNA, spanning 42 bases read in frame from base 1. The clonotype was recovered from an adult who was a healthcare worker with PCR-confirmed SARS-CoV-2 infection or an uninfected control (not recorded which). Recombination joined TRBV6-7 with TRBJ2-5; there is no confident call for the D gene. TRBV6-7 belongs to the ORF category, with a function that is uncertain. Sequencing was done on a sample of whole blood. The sequence in DNA is TGTGCCAGCGGATACCGGGTCCTACAAGAGACCCAGTACTTC. This codes for CASGYRVLQETQYF.